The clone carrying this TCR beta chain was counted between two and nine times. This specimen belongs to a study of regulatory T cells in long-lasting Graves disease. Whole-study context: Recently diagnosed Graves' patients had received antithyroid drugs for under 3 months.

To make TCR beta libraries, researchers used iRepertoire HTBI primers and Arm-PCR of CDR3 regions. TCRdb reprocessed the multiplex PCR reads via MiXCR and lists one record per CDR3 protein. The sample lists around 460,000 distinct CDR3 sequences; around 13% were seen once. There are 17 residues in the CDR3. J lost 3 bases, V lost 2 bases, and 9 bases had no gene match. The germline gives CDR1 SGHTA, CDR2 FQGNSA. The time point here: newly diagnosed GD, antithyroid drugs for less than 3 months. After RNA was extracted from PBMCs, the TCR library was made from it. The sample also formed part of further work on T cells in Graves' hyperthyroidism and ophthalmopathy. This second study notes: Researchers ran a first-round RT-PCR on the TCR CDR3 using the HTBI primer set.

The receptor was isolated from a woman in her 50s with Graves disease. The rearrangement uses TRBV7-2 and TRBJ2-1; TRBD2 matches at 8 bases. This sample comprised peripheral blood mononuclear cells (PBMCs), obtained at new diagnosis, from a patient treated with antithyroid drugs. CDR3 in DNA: TGTGCCAGCAGCTTAACCCTAGCGGGTACTGTCTACAATGAGCAGTTCTTC. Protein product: CASSLTLAGTVYNEQFF.